The sequence of this T cell receptor (beta chain) was determined in a study of monozygotic twins with inflammatory bowel disease. Broader study findings: Patients got different immunosuppressive treatments, which may have made their repertoires more variable.

About this clonotype: The antigen remains unidentified.

TCRdb reprocessed the 5' RACE reads; each CDR3 protein has one entry and no DNA is given. This sample's clone table lists around 97,000 distinct CDR3 sequences. The source of this sequence is a human donor with ulcerative colitis or Crohn's disease, or a healthy co-twin of an affected twin (not recorded which). What was sequenced was blood.

The CDR3 spells CAKESFDGNEQFF. This chain uses TRBV7-2 with TRBJ2-1. Per germline, CDR1 SGHTA and CDR2 FQGNSA. CDR3 length: 13 residues.